The T cell receptor beta chain under discussion was sequenced for a study of tumor T cells in aggressive B-cell lymphoma. Produced via immunoSEQ multiplex PCR; TCRdb's table is partial and in-frame only. The sample yields more than 2,000 clones, over 80% seen once. Germline V gives CDR1 LGHNA, CDR2 YSLEER. V lost 1 base, J lost 7 bases, and 4 bases stayed unmatched. The CDR3 length is 15 residues. The receptor's source is an adult with diffuse large B cell lymphoma. The genes are TRBV4-3 and TRBJ1-6, with 7 nucleotides matching TRBD1. The specimen sequenced was tumor tissue. CDR3 amino acids: CASSQVGQANSPLHF. In nucleotides, the CDR3 is TGCGCCAGCAGCCAAGTAGGACAGGCGAATTCACCCCTCCACTTT.